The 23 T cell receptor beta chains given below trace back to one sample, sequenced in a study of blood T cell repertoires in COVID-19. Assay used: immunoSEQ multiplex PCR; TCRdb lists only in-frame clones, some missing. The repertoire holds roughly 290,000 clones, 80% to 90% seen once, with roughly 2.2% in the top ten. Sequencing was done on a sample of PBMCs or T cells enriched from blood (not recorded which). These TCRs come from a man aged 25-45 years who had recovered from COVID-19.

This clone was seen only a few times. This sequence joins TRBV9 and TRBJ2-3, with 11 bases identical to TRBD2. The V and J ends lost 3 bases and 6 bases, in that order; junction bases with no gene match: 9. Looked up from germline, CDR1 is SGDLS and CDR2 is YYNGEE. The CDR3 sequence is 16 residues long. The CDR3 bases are TGTGCCAGCAGCGACCTTAGCGGGGGGGCCTGGGATACGCAGTATTTT. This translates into CASSDLSGGAWDTQYF.

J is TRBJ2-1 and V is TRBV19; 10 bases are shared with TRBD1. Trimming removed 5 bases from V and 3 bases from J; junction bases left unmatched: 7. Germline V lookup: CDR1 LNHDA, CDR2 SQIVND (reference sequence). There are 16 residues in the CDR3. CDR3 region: CASSPQGQGIYNEQFF. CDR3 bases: TGTGCCAGTAGTCCCCAGGGACAGGGGATCTACAATGAGCAGTTCTTC. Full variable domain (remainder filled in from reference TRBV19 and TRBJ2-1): DGGITQSPKYLFRKEGQNVTLSCEQNLNHDAMYWYRQDPGQGLRLIYYSQIVNDFQKGDIAEGYSVSREKKESFPLTVTSAQKNPTAFYLCASSPQGQGIYNEQFFGPGTRLTVL.

The CDR3 is CASSGQATDTQYF. The CDR3 nucleotides read TGCGCCAGCAGTGGACAGGCTACAGATACGCAGTATTTT. This sequence joins TRBV5-1 and TRBJ2-3; TRBD1 matches 7 bases. V was pared by 5 bases and J by 3 bases, with 3 bases of the junction left unmatched. The CDR3 extends over 13 amino acids. CDR1 is SGHRS and CDR2 is YFSETQ in the germline V gene.

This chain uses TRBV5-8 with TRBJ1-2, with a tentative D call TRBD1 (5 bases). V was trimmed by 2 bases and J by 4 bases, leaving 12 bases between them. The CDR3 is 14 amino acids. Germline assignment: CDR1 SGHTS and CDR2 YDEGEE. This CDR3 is CASSFWQGGYGYTF. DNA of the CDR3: TGTGCCAGCAGCTTCTGGCAGGGAGGCTATGGCTACACCTTC.

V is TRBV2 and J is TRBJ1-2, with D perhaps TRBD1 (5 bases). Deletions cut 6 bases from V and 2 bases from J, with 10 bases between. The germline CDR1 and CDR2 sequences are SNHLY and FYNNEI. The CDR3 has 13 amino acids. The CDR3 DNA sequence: TGTGCCAGCAGCTCGGGGGAAAACTATGGCTACACCTTC. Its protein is CASSSGENYGYTF.

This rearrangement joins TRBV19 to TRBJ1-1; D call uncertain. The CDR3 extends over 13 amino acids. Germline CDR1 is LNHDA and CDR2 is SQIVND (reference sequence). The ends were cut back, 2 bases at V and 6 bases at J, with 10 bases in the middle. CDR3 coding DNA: TGTGCCAGTAGTATAATCGGGCGGGCTGAAGCTTTCTTT. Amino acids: CASSIIGRAEAFF.

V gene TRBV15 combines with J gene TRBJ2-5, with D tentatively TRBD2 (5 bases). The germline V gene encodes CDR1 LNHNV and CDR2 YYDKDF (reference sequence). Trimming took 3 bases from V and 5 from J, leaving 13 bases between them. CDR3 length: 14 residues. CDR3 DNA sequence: TGTGCCACCAGCAGCAGGACGGGGATGGAGACCCAGTACTTC. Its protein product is CATSSRTGMETQYF.

The DNA of the CDR3 is TGTGCCTGGAGTAATTGGCGCGGGACGGGAAACACCATATATTTT. Translation: CAWSNWRGTGNTIYF. The chain uses TRBV30 and TRBJ1-3; weak D call: TRBD1 (5 bases). This CDR3 has 15 residues. V was shortened by 2 bases and J by 4 bases, with 15 bases between the two germline ends. Germline V CDR1 and CDR2: GTSNPN, SVGIG (reference sequence).

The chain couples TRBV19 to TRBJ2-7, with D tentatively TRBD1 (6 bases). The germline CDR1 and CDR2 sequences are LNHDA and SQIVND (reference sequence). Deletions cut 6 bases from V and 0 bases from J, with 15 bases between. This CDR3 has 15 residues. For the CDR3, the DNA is TGTGCCAGTAGCGTGACAGGAGGCGTCTCCTACGAGCAGTACTTC. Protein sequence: CASSVTGGVSYEQYF. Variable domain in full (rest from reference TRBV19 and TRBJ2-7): DGGITQSPKYLFRKEGQNVTLSCEQNLNHDAMYWYRQDPGQGLRLIYYSQIVNDFQKGDIAEGYSVSREKKESFPLTVTSAQKNPTAFYLCASSVTGGVSYEQYFGPGTRLTVT.

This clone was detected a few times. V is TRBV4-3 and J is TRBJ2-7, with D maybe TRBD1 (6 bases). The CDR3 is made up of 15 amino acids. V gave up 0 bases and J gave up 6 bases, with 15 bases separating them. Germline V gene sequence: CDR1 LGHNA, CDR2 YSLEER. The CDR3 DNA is TGCGCCAGCAGCCAAGATGTTAACAGGGCGCGCGAGCAGTACTTC. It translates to CASSQDVNRAREQYF.

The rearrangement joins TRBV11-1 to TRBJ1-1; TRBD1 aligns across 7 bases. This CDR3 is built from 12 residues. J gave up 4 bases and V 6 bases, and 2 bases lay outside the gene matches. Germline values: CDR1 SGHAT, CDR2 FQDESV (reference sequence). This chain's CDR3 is CASSRGLTEAFF. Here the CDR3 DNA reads TGTGCCAGCAGTAGGGGGCTCACTGAAGCTTTCTTT.

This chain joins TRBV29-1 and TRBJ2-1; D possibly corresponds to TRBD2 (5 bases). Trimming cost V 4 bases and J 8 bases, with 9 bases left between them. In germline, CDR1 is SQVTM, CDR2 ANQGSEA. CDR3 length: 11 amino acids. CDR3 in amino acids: CSVVVGDEQFF. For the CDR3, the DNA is TGCAGCGTTGTCGTGGGAGATGAGCAGTTCTTC.

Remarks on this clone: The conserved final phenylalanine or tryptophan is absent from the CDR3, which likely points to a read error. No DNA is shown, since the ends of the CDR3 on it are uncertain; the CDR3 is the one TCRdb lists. CDR3 residues: CASSSDLTKHTGI. J is TRBJ2-3 and V is TRBV7-9; TRBD2, the table's D call, was not compared with the DNA. The CDR3 comprises 13 residues, both ends counted. The germline gives CDR1 SEHNR, CDR2 FQNEAQ (reference sequence).

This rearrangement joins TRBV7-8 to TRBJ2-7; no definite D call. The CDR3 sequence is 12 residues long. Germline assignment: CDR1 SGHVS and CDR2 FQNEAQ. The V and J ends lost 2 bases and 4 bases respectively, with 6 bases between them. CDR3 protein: CASSLTRYEQYF. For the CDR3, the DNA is TGTGCCAGCAGCTTAACGAGGTACGAGCAGTACTTC.

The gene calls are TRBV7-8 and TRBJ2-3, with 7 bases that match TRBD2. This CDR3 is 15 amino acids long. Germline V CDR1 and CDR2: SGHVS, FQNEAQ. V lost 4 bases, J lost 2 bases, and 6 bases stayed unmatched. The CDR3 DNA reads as TGTGCCAGCAGCTACCCGGGGGGACCCACAGATACGCAGTATTTT. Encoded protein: CASSYPGGPTDTQYF.

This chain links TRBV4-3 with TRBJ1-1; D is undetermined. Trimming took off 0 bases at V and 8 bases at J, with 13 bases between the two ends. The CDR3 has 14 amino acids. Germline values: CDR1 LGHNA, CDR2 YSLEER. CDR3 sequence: CASSQESSAGEAFF. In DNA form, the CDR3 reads TGCGCCAGCAGCCAAGAGTCTTCGGCGGGAGAAGCTTTCTTT.

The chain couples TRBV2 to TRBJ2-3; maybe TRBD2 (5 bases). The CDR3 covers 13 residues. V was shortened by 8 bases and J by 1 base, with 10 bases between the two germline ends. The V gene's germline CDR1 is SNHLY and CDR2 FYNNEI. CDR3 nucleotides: TGTGCCAGCCGGTACGGGGGCACAGATACGCAGTATTTT. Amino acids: CASRYGGTDTQYF.

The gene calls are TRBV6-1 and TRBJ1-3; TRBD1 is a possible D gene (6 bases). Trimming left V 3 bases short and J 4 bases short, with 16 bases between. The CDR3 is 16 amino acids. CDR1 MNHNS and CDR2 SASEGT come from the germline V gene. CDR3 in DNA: TGTGCCAGCAGTGATGAAGAGGGCAGGGGCGGAAACACCATATATTTT. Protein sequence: CASSDEEGRGGNTIYF.

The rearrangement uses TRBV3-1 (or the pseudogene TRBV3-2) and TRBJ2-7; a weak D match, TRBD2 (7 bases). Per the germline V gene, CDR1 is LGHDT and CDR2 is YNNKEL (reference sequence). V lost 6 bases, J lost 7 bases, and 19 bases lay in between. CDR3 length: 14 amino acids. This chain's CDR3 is CASRGAGARSEQYF. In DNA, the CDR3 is TGTGCCAGCAGGGGGGCGGGGGCACGGAGTGAGCAGTACTTC.

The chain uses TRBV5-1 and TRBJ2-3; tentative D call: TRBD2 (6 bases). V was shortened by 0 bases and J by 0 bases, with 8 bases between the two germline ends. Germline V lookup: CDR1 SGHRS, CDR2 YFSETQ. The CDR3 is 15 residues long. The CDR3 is CASSLGGDSTDTQYF. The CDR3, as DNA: TGCGCCAGCAGCTTGGGCGGGGATAGCACAGATACGCAGTATTTT.

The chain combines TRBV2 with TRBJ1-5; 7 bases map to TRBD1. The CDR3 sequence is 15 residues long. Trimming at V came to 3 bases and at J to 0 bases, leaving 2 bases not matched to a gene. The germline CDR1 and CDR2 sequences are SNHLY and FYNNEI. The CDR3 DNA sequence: TGTGCCAGCAGTGAGACAGGGCATAGCAATCAGCCCCAGCATTTT. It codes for CASSETGHSNQPQHF.

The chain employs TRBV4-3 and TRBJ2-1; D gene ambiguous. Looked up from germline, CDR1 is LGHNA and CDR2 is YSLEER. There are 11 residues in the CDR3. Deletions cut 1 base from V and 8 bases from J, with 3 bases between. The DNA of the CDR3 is TGCGCCAGCAGCCAAGGGCATGAGCAGTTCTTC. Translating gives CASSQGHEQFF.

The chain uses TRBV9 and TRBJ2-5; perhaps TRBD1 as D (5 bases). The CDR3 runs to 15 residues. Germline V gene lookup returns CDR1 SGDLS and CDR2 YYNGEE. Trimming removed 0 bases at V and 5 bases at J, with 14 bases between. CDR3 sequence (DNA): TGTGCCAGCAGCGTAGAAGCAGGTTCAGGGGAGACCCAGTACTTC. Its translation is CASSVEAGSGETQYF.